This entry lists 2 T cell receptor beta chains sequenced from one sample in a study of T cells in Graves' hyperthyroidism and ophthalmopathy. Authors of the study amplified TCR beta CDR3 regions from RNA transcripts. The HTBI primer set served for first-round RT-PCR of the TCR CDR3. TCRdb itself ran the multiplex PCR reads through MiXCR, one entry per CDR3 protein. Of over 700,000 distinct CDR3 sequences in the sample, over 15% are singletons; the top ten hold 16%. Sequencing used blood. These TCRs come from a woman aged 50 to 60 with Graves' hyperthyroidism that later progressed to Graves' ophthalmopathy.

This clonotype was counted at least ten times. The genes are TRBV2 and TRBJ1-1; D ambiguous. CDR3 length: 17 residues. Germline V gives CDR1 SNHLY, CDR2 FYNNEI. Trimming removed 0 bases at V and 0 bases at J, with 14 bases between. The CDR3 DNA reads TGTGCCAGCAGTGAAGCGCAAGGTGGCCTCATGAACACTGAAGCTTTCTTT. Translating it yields CASSEAQGGLMNTEAFF.

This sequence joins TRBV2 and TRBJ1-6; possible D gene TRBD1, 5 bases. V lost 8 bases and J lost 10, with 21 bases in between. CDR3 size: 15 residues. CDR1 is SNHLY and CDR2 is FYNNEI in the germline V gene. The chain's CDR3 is CASCKEGLIGSPLHF. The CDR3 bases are TGTGCCAGCTGCAAGGAGGGACTCATAGGGTCACCCCTCCACTTT.